These 25 T cell receptor beta chains share one sample of origin, sequenced in a study of tumor and adjacent non-tumor tissue in lung cancer. This sample's RNA came from whole unsorted tissue. The normal lung tissue was taken more than 3 cm from the tumor edge. Three rounds of nested PCR, following a modified ARM-PCR protocol, produced the TCRbeta library. One entry per CDR3 protein results from TCRdb running MiXCR on the multiplex PCR reads. The table has around 57,000 distinct CDR3 sequences, around two thirds seen once. Sequencing was performed on distant non-tumor lung tissue. These TCRs come from a man between 65 and 85 years old with non-small cell lung cancer.

The chain has TRBV12-3 or TRBV12-4 and TRBJ1-5; TRBD1 matches at 7 bases. The J call is in doubt because the DNA end fits TRBJ2-3 better. The CDR3 sequence is 13 residues long. The CDR3 DNA follows: TGTGCCAGCAACAGACAGGGTGGTCAGCTCCAGTATTTT. It codes for CASNRQGGQLQYF.

Turning to this clonotype: The junction shows a germline mismatch at one end, possibly a read error. The chain recombines TRBV6-5 with TRBJ2-5; D possibly uses TRBD1 or TRBD2 (5 bases each). From germline, CDR1 is MNHEY and CDR2 SVGAGI. There are 15 residues in the CDR3. The chain's CDR3 is CASRYMGRGGETRYF. The DNA for the CDR3 is TGTGCCAGCAGATACATGGGCCGTGGGGGAGAGACCCGGTACTTC.

This clonotype appeared a single time. One end of the junction fails to match germline, which may point to a read error. The rearrangement uses TRBV7-8 and TRBJ2-5; tentatively, D is TRBD1 or TRBD2 (6 bases each). Per germline, CDR1 SGHVS and CDR2 FQNEAQ. The CDR3 has 17 amino acids. This chain's CDR3 is CASSLSGGLRIGETHYF. CDR3 in DNA: TGTGCCAGCAGTTTGTCCGGGGGCCTCCGAATCGGTGAGACCCATTACTTC.

The rearrangement links TRBV5-1 to TRBJ2-7; TRBD2 matches at 13 bases. The CDR3 sequence is 16 residues long. Unmatched junction bases numbered 6, after V lost 4 bases and J lost 2 bases. Germline V gene data show CDR1 as SGHRS and CDR2 as YFSETQ. The CDR3 protein is CASSGGLAGRTYEQYF. The DNA of the CDR3 is TGCGCCAGCAGCGGGGGACTAGCGGGACGAACCTACGAGCAGTACTTC.

In regard to this clonotype: The conserved phenylalanine or tryptophan is not found at the CDR3 terminus, so this likely reflects a read error. The limits of the CDR3 on the DNA are not certain, so only TCRdb's listed CDR3 is given. The rearrangement links TRBV11-2 to TRBJ2-2; no DNA check was done on the table's D call, TRBD2. Inclusive of both ends, the CDR3 amounts to 16 amino acids. The V gene's germline CDR1 is SGHAT and CDR2 FQNNGV. CDR3 in amino acids: CASSLDRLASARELLL.

The CDR3 spells CASSTFRGIYGYTF. The CDR3 bases are TGTGCCAGCAGTACTTTCAGGGGAATCTATGGCTACACCTTC. The chain employs TRBV28 and TRBJ1-2, with D perhaps matching TRBD1 (6 bases). Germline CDR1 and CDR2: MDHEN and SYDVKM. This CDR3 spans 14 amino acids. Trimming cost V 5 bases and J 4 bases, with 14 bases left between them.

Of note for this clonotype: A much larger clone differs from this one at a single base, so this may be a read error. The V and J genes are TRBV5-1 and TRBJ2-3; D not certain. The V gene's germline CDR1 is SGHRS and CDR2 YFSETQ. This CDR3 has 13 amino acids. Trimming pared 4 bases from V and 4 bases from J, leaving 10 bases between. The CDR3 spells CASSPCTADTQYF. The CDR3 region has the DNA TGCGCCAGCAGCCCTTGCACAGCAGATACGCAGTATTTT.

This clonotype has just a few counts. The chain links TRBV5-1 to TRBJ2-7, with TRBD1 matching over 7 bases. Germline CDR1 SGHRS, CDR2 YFSETQ. The CDR3 runs 14 residues. Losses at the gene ends were 4 bases for V and 7 bases for J; bases not matched to a gene: 11. CDR3 loop: CASSPPTGLREQYF. DNA for the CDR3: TGCGCCAGCAGCCCACCGACAGGGCTACGAGAGCAGTACTTC.

Details on this clonotype: Because it lacks the conserved phenylalanine or tryptophan at the end, this CDR3 is likely a read error. The chain joins TRBV6-1 to TRBJ1-1; a weak D match, TRBD1 (6 bases). This CDR3 comprises 14 residues. Germline V gives CDR1 MNHNS, CDR2 SASEGT. V was clipped by 5 bases and J by 10 bases, with 20 bases between them. In nucleotides, the CDR3 is TGTGCCAGCAGTCAGTGGGGGCTCTTCGCTGGAGCTTTCCTT. Encoded protein: CASSQWGLFAGAFL.

This clonotype appeared many times. This rearrangement joins TRBV6-5 to TRBJ2-3; TRBD2 agrees at 7 bases. There are 14 residues in the CDR3. Germline V gene data show CDR1 as MNHEY and CDR2 as SVGAGI. V lost 6 bases to trimming and J lost 2 bases; unmatched junction nucleotides: 5. CDR3 sequence reads: CASRMGGATDTQYF. CDR3 DNA: TGTGCCAGCAGGATGGGAGGGGCCACAGATACGCAGTATTTT.

This clonotype was picked up many times. This chain uses TRBV4-1 with TRBJ2-7; tentative D call: TRBD2 (5 bases). The CDR3 consists of 15 residues. Looked up from germline, CDR1 is MGHRA and CDR2 is YSYEKL. V gave up 3 bases and J gave up 0 bases, with 12 bases separating them. The CDR3 spells CASSQMPGFSYEQYF. CDR3 nucleotide sequence: TGCGCCAGCAGCCAGATGCCGGGGTTCTCCTACGAGCAGTACTTC.

This clonotype was found a few times. The chain combines TRBV14 with TRBJ2-2; no firm D call. Germline CDR1 and CDR2: SGHDN and FVKESK. The CDR3 is 14 amino acids. The ends were cut back, 0 bases at V and 6 bases at J, with 8 bases in the middle. CDR3 region: CASSQDLGAGELFF. DNA for the CDR3: TGTGCCAGCAGCCAAGATCTTGGCGCCGGGGAGCTGTTTTTT.

V gene TRBV20-1 combines with J gene TRBJ1-4, with D maybe TRBD1 (6 bases). The CDR3 has 14 amino acids. V lost 2 bases and J lost 8, with 15 bases in between. From germline, CDR1 is DFQATT and CDR2 SNEGSKA (reference sequence). The DNA of the CDR3 is TGCAGTGCTAGATGGGACACCAAAAACGAAAAACTGTTTTTT. Protein sequence: CSARWDTKNEKLFF.

This rearrangement joins TRBV28 to TRBJ2-7, with 8 positions matching TRBD1. Germline lookup yields CDR1 MDHEN and CDR2 SYDVKM. CDR3 size: 15 residues. The J segment lost 2 bases and the V segment lost 4 bases, leaving 7 bases of the junction unmatched. The CDR3 is CASSSRGTGTYEQYF. CDR3 coding DNA: TGTGCCAGCAGTTCTCGAGGGACAGGAACCTACGAGCAGTACTTC.

For the CDR3, the DNA is TGTGCCAGCAGCTTGGCCGGGCGGGGGGGAATAGATACGCAGTATTTT. Encoded protein: CASSLAGRGGIDTQYF. This chain connects TRBV5-5 to TRBJ2-3; 9 positions agree with TRBD2. V shed 0 bases, J shed 5 bases, and the junction held 7 bases outside the gene matches. Germline V lookup: CDR1 SGHKS, CDR2 YYEKEE (reference sequence). This CDR3 is 16 amino acids long. The full variable domain, with the rest looked up from reference TRBV5-5 and TRBJ2-3, is DAGVTQSPTHLIKTRGQQVTLRCSPISGHKSVSWYQQVLGQGPQFIFQYYEKEERGRGNFPDRFSARQFPNYSSELNVNALLLGDSALYLCASSLAGRGGIDTQYFGPGTRLTVL.

In the case of this clonotype: Since the CDR3 does not end with the conserved phenylalanine or tryptophan, this likely comes from a read error. This chain connects TRBV5-1 to TRBJ2-7; 9 bases are a match to TRBD1. The germline V gene has CDR1 SGHRS and CDR2 YFSETQ. Unmatched junction bases numbered 9, after V lost 5 bases and J lost 6 bases. This CDR3 has 14 amino acids. In nucleotides, the CDR3 is TGCGCCAGCAGTTCCGGACAGGGGCTGGGCGAGCAGTACTCC. Translated: CASSSGQGLGEQYS.

A remark on this clonotype: The junction and the germline gene differ at one end; a read error may be behind it. The V and J genes are TRBV20-1 and TRBJ2-1; perhaps TRBD2 as D (6 bases). Looked up from germline, CDR1 is DFQATT and CDR2 is SNEGSKA (reference sequence). The CDR3 totals 15 residues. The CDR3 nucleotides are TGCAGTGCTAGAGACCAGGCGGCAGGGAGGACCGAGCGGTTCTTC. As protein: CSARDQAAGRTERFF.

Concerning this clonotype itself: A much larger clone lies one base from this, so it may be a read error. J is TRBJ1-2 and V is TRBV12-3 or TRBV12-4; no firm D call. The CDR3 is 12 residues long. DNA for the CDR3: TGTGTCAGCAGTCCCGAGGGCGACCTCTACACCTTC. Translated: CVSSPEGDLYTF.

Worth noting for this clonotype: This may be a read error, as it is one base from a much larger clone. The chain links TRBV6-1 to TRBJ2-2, with 7 bases fitting TRBD1. CDR1 and CDR2 (germline): MNHNS, SASEGT. The CDR3 length is 14 residues. CDR3 residues: CASKQGPDTGELCF. The CDR3 bases are TGTGCCAGCAAACAGGGGCCTGACACCGGGGAGCTGTGTTTT.

On this clonotype: A much larger clone lies a single base off, so this may be a read error. The rearrangement joins TRBV6-5 to TRBJ2-6; D is possibly TRBD2 (6 bases). Germline loops: CDR1 MNHEY, CDR2 SVGAGI. V was cut by 10 bases and J by 1 base, with 14 bases left in between. The CDR3 is made up of 15 amino acids. The CDR3 coding sequence is TGTGCCACCGTCTCTAGCGCGTCTGGGGCCAACGTCCTGACTTTC. Translated: CATVSSASGANVLTF.

With regard to this clonotype: Relative to the germline gene, one junction end is altered; a read error may explain this. V gene TRBV4-1 combines with J gene TRBJ2-3; either TRBD1 or TRBD2 may supply D (5 bases each). The CDR3 is 15 residues long. Per the germline V gene, CDR1 is MGHRA and CDR2 is YSYEKL. The CDR3 sequence: CASSHLERDADTQYF. The CDR3 nucleotides read TGCGCCAGCAGCCACCTCGAAAGGGACGCAGATACACAGTATTTT.

The chain has TRBV20-1 and TRBJ2-1; the match to TRBD2 covers 11 bases. Germline loops: CDR1 DFQATT, CDR2 SNEGSKA (reference sequence). The CDR3 totals 13 residues. Trimming removed 5 bases from V and 11 bases from J; junction bases left unmatched: 8. The CDR3 reads CSALPTSGVKQFF. CDR3 coding DNA: TGCAGTGCTCTCCCGACTAGCGGGGTTAAGCAGTTCTTC.

A note on this clonotype: Just one base apart from a much larger clone, this may be a read error. The V gene is TRBV12-3 or TRBV12-4, the J gene TRBJ2-3, with D maybe TRBD2 (8 bases). V lost 7 bases, J lost 6 bases, and 20 bases lay in between. This CDR3 contains 15 residues. The CDR3 loop reads CASIRREGAADTQYF. CDR3 in DNA: TGTGCCAGCATCCGTCGGGAGGGGGCCGCCGATACGCAGTATTTT.

As regards this clonotype: This may stem from a read error, because a much larger clone lies one nucleotide away. The chain joins TRBV6-5 to TRBJ1-2; D possibly corresponds to TRBD1 (6 bases). The CDR3 is made up of 15 amino acids. The germline V gene has CDR1 MNHEY and CDR2 SVGAGI. The CDR3 DNA reads as TGTGCCAGCAGTTACGATTCCAGGGGTTCCTATGACTACACCTTC. Translation gives CASSYDSRGSYDYTF.

This sequence joins TRBV29-1 and TRBJ1-3; D remains unclear. Germline-derived CDR1 and CDR2 are SQVTM and ANQGSEA. V dropped 1 base and J dropped 0 bases, with 10 bases sitting between them. The CDR3 spans 15 residues. As DNA, the CDR3 is TGCAGCGTTGAAGGCTTTGCTAGCTCTGGAAACACCATATATTTT. Protein product: CSVEGFASSGNTIYF.